The rows below give T cell receptor beta chains drawn from one sample of a study of T cell repertoires in cytomegalovirus infection. Antigen specificity for these receptors is unknown. TCRdb used MiXCR to reprocess the reads, holding one entry per CDR3 protein. The data show approximately 89,000 distinct CDR3 sequences, with about 24% seen just once and roughly 50% held by the top ten. The specimen comprised CD8+ T cells from cultured PBMCs, sampled from culture after CMV antigen stimulation. The receptors stem from a human donor in good health (CMV status not recorded). Some clones in this sample may be carry-over from other donors' samples. Each CDR3 is given with its conserved first and last residue. A D gene is named only where the DNA matches it firmly. Size tells how often a clone was seen (once, few, many) or the class of an expanded clone, and some rows leave it out.

CASSAGAPYEQYF	TGTGCCAGCAGTGCAGGTGCCCCCTACGAGCAGTACTTC	TRBV6-2/TRBV6-3	NA	few	TRBJ2-7
CASGLGRQSYEQYF	TGTGCTAGTGGTTTGGGCAGGCAGTCCTACGAGCAGTACTTC	TRBV12-5	NA	NA	TRBJ2-7
CASSLVTETQYF	TGTGCCAGCAGCTTGGTTACTGAGACCCAGTACTTC	TRBV5-6	NA	NA	TRBJ2-5
CASSYSAGEGYNEQFF	TGTGCCAGCAGTTACTCGGCGGGAGAGGGCTACAATGAGCAGTTCTTC	TRBV6-2/TRBV6-3	TRBD2	many	TRBJ2-1
CASSLGGIMNTEAFF	TGTGCCAGCAGCTTAGGGGGGATCATGAACACTGAAGCTTTCTTT	TRBV11-3	NA	NA	TRBJ1-1
CASSSSGGPQEQYF	TGTGCCAGCAGTAGTAGCGGGGGGCCTCAGGAGCAGTACTTC	TRBV7-6	TRBD2	many	TRBJ2-7
CASSLGQGSYEQYF	TGTGCCAGCAGTCTCGGACAGGGGAGCTACGAGCAGTACTTC	TRBV27	TRBD1	few	TRBJ2-7
CASSEAGWQGFGYTF	TGTGCCAGCAGTGAAGCGGGGTGGCAGGGTTTTGGCTACACCTTC	TRBV6-1	NA	NA	TRBJ1-2
CASSLGIEQFF	TGTGCCAGCAGCTTAGGTATAGAGCAGTTCTTC	TRBV7-9	NA	few	TRBJ2-1
CASTLTTDSGTDTQYF	TGTGCCAGCACCTTAACGACGGATAGTGGCACAGATACGCAGTATTTT	TRBV5-6	NA	few	TRBJ2-3
CASSLGLSGGDYNEQFF	TGTGCCAGCAGCTTGGGCCTTAGCGGGGGGGACTACAATGAGCAGTTCTTC	TRBV5-6	TRBD2	few	TRBJ2-1
CSARDLGTSEETQYF	TGCAGTGCTAGAGATCTCGGGACTAGCGAGGAGACCCAGTACTTC	TRBV20-1	TRBD2	few	TRBJ2-5
CASSTRGQGYNEQFF	TGTGCCAGCAGCACTCGGGGACAGGGGTATAATGAGCAGTTCTTC	TRBV28	TRBD1	few	TRBJ2-1
CASSQDRGGADEQFF	TGCGCCAGCAGCCAAGATAGGGGGGGAGCGGATGAGCAGTTCTTC	TRBV4-3	NA	many	TRBJ2-1
CASSPRGQGNQPQHF	TGTGCCAGCAGCCCGAGAGGACAGGGAAATCAGCCCCAGCATTTT	TRBV7-6	TRBD1	many	TRBJ1-5
CASSWGTAGNTIYF	TGTGCCTCCTCCTGGGGGACGGCTGGAAACACCATATATTTT	TRBV7-8	NA	many	TRBJ1-3
CASSYLYTGELFF	TGTGCCAGCAGTTACTTGTACACCGGGGAGCTGTTTTTT	TRBV6-1	NA	few	TRBJ2-2
CASSDSSAGQVHGYTF	TGTGCCAGCAGCGATAGTTCCGCCGGACAGGTGCATGGCTACACCTTC	TRBV11-3	TRBD1	few	TRBJ1-2
CASSLAGEGSYNEQFF	TGTGCCAGCAGCTTAGCGGGAGAAGGCTCCTACAATGAGCAGTTCTTC	TRBV6-6	TRBD2	few	TRBJ2-1
CASSYLARADYEQYF	TGTGCCAGCAGTTACCTGGCCAGGGCTGACTACGAGCAGTACTTC	TRBV6-2/TRBV6-3	NA	NA	TRBJ2-7
CSVEGGTSGAYEQYF	TGCAGCGTTGAAGGGGGGACTAGCGGTGCCTACGAGCAGTACTTC	TRBV29-1	TRBD2	once	TRBJ2-7
CASSLPKAGARNEQFF	TGTGCCAGCAGTTTACCGAAGGCGGGGGCGCGCAATGAGCAGTTCTTC	TRBV27	NA	NA	TRBJ2-1